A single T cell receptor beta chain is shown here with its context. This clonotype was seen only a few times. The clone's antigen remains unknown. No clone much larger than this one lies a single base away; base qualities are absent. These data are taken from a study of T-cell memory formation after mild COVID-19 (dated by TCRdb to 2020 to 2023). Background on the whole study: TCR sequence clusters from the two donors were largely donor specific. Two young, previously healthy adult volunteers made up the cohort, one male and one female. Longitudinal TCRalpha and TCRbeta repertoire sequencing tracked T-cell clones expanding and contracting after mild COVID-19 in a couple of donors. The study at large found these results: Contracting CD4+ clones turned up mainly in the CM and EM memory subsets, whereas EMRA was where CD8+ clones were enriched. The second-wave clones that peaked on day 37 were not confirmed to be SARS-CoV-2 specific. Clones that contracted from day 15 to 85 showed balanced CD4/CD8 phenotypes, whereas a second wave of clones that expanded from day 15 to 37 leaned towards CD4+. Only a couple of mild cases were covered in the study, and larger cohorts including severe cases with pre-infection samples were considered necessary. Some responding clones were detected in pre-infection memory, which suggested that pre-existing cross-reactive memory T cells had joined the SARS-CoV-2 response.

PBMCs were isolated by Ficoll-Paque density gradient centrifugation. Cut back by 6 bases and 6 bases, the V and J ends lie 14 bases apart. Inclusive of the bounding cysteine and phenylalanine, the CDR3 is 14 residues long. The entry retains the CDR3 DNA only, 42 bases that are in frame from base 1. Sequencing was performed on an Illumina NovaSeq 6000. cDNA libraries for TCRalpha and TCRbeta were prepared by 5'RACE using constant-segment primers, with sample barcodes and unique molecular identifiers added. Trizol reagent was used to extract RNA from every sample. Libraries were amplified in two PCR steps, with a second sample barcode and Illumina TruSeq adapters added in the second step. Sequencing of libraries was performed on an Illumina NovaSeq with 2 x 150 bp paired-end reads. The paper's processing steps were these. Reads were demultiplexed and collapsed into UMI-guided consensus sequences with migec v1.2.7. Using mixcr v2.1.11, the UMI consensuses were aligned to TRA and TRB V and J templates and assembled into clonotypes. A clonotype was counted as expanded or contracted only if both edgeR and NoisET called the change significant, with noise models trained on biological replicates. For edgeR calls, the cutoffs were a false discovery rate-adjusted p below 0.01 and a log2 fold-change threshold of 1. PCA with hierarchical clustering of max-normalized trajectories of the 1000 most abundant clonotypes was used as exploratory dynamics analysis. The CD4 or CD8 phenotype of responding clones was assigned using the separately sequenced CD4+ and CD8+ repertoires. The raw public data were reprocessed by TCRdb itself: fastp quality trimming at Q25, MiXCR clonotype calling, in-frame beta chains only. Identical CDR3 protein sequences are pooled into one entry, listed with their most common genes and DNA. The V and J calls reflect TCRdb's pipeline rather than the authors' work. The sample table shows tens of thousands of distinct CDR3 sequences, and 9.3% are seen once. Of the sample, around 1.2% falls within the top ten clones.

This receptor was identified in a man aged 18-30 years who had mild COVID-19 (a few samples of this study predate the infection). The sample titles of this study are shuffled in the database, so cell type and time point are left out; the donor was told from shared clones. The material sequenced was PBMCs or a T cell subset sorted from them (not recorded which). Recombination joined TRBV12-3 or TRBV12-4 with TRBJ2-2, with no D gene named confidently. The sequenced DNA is TGTGCCAGCAGCCCGACGAAGACGGCCGGGGAGCTGTTTTTT. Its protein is CASSPTKTAGELFF.